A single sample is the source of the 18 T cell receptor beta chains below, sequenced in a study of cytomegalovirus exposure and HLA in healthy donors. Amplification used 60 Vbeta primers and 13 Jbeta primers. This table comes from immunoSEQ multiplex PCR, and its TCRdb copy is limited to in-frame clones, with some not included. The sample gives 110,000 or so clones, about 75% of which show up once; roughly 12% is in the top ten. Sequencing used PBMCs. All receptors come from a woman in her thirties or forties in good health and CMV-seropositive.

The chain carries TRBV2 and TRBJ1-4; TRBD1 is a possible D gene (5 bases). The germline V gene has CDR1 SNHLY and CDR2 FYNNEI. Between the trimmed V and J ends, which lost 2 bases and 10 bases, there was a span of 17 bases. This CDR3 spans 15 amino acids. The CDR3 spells CASSELRETGVKLFF. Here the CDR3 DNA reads TGTGCCAGCAGTGAATTAAGGGAAACAGGTGTAAAACTGTTTTTT.

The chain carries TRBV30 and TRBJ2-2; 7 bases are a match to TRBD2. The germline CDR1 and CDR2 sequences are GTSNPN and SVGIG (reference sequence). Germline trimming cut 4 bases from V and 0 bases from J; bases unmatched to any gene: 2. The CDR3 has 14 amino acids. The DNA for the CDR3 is TGTGCCTGGATGGGGGGGACGAACACCGGGGAGCTGTTTTTT. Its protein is CAWMGGTNTGELFF.

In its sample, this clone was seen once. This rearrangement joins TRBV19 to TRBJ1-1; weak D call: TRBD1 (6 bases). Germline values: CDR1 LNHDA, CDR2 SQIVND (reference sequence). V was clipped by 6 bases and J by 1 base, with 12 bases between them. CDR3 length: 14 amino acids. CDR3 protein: CASSLGGANTEAFF. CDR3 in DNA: TGTGCCAGTAGCCTGGGGGGGGCGAACACTGAAGCTTTCTTT.

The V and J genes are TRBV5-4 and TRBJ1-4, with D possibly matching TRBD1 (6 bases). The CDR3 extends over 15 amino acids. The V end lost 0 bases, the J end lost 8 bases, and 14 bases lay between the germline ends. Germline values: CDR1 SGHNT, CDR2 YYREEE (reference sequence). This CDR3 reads CASSLGGGMGEKLFF. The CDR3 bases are TGTGCCAGCAGCTTGGGAGGGGGAATGGGGGAAAAACTGTTTTTT.

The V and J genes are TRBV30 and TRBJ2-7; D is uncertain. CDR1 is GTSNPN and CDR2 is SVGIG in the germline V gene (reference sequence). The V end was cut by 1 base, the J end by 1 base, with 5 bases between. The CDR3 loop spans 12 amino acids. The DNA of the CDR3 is TGTGCCTGGAGTGCCCAGTCCTACGAGCAGTACTTC. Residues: CAWSAQSYEQYF.

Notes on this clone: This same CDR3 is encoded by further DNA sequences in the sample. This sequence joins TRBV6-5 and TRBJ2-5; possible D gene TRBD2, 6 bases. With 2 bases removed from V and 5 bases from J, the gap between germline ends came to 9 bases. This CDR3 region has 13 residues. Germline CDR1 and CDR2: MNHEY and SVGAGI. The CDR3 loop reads CASSYGRGETQYF. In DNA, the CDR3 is TGTGCCAGCAGTTACGGCCGGGGGGAGACCCAGTACTTC.

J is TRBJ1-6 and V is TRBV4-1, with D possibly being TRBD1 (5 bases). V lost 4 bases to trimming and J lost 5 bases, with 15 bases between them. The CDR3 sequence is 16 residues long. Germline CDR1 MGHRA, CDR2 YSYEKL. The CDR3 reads CASSRGGRGDNSPLHF. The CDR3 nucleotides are TGCGCCAGCAGCCGAGGAGGACGGGGGGATAATTCACCCCTCCACTTT.

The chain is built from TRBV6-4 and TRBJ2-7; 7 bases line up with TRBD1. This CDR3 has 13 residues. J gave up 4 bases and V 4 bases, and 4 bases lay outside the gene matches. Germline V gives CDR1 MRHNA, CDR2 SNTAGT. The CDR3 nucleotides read TGTGCCAGCAGTGCGATGACAGGGTACGAGCAGTACTTC. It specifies CASSAMTGYEQYF.

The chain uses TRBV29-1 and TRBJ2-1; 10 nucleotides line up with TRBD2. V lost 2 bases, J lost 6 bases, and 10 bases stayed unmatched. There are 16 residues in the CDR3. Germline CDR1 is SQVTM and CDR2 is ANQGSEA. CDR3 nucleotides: TGCAGCGTTGAAAGGATAGCGGGGGGCCGGACCAATGAGCAGTTCTTC. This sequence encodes CSVERIAGGRTNEQFF.

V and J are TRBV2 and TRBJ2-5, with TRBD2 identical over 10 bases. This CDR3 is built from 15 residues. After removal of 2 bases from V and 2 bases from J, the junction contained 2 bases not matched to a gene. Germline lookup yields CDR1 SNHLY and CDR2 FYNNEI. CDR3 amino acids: CASSELAGVQETQYF. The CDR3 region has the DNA TGTGCCAGCAGTGAACTAGCGGGGGTGCAAGAGACCCAGTACTTC.

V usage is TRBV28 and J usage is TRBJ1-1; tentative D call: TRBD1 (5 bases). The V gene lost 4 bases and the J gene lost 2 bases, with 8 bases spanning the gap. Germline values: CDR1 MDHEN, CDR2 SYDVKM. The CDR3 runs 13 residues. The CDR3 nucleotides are TGTGCCAGCAGTTCCACAGGTAACACTGAAGCTTTCTTT. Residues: CASSSTGNTEAFF.

CDR3 DNA sequence: TGTGCCAGCAGCGCCACCGGGACAGTTAATCAGCCCCAGCATTTT. The encoded protein is CASSATGTVNQPQHF. This rearrangement joins TRBV5-5 to TRBJ1-5, with TRBD1 matching over 7 bases. The germline CDR1 and CDR2 sequences are SGHKS and YYEKEE (reference sequence). V shed 4 bases and J 4 bases; nucleotides not matched to a gene: 8. The length of the CDR3 is 15 residues.

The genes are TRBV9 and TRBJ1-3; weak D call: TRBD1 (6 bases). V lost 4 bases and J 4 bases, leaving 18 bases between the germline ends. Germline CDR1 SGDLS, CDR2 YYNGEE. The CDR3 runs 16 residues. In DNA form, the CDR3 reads TGTGCCAGCAGCCGGGGGGGCAGTACCCTCGGAAACACCATATATTTT. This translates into CASSRGGSTLGNTIYF.

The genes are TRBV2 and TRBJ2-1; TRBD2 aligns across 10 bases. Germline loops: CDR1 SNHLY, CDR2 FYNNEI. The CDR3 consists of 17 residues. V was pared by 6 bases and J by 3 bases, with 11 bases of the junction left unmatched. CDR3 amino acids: CASRAFGLADFYNEQFF. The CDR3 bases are TGTGCCAGCAGGGCCTTTGGACTAGCGGATTTCTACAATGAGCAGTTCTTC.

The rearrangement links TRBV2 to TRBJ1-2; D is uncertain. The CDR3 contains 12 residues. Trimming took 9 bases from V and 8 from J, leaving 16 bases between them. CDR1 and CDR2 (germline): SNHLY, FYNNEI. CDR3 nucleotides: TGTGCCAGTGAATCCGGGCGGAGGGGCTACACCTTC. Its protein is CASESGRRGYTF.

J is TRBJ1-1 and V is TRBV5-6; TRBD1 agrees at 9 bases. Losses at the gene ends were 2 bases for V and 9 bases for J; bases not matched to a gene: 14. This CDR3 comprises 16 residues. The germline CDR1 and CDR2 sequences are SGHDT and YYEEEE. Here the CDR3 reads CASSFDRGTTIIQAFF. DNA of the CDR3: TGTGCCAGCAGCTTCGACAGGGGGACCACTATTATACAAGCTTTCTTT.

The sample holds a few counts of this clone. CDR3 DNA sequence: TGTGCCAGCAGCTTACGCGGTCCGAGCTCCTATAATTCACCCCTCCACTTT. Encoded protein: CASSLRGPSSYNSPLHF. The rearrangement links TRBV7-2 to TRBJ1-6; D unclear. This CDR3 has 17 residues. V was trimmed by 2 bases and J by 0 bases, leaving 11 bases between them. Per the germline V gene, CDR1 is SGHTA and CDR2 is FQGNSA.

DNA for the CDR3: TGTGCCAGCAGTACAACCGCAATGGGACAGACAAAAGAGACCCAGTACTTC. Protein: CASSTTAMGQTKETQYF. The gene calls are TRBV2 and TRBJ2-5, with 7 nucleotides matching TRBD1. The CDR3 loop spans 17 amino acids. The germline gives CDR1 SNHLY, CDR2 FYNNEI. Trimming removed 5 bases from V and 3 bases from J; junction bases left unmatched: 15.